This T cell receptor beta chain was sequenced for a study of T-cell memory formation after mild COVID-19. Study-level points and caveats: Pre-infection memory already had some responding clones, implying cross-reactive memory joined. Whether second-wave clones peaking at day 37 were SARS-CoV-2 specific went unconfirmed. Most CD4+ clones that shrank were in CM and EM, while CD8+ ones turned up in EMRA.

The V and J ends lost 5 bases and 5 bases, in that order; junction bases with no gene match: 6. Germline V gene lookup returns CDR1 SGHDT and CDR2 YYEEEE. There are 15 residues in the CDR3. The sample holds many counts of this clonotype. What it binds is not known. One entry per CDR3 protein results from TCRdb running MiXCR on the 5' RACE reads. There are tens of thousands of distinct CDR3 sequences in the sample; less than 15% occur only once, and about 16% lies in the top ten. This sequence was found in an adult woman who had mild COVID-19 (a few samples of this study predate the infection). Cell type and time point are not known. The gene calls are TRBV5-6 and TRBJ2-1, with 11 bases aligning to TRBD2. Sequenced sample: PBMCs or a T cell subset sorted from them (not recorded which). CDR3 sequence (DNA): TGTGCCAGCAGTCTCGGGACTAGCGGACACAATGAGCAGTTCTTC. This encodes CASSLGTSGHNEQFF.